Listed here are 25 T cell receptor beta chains from one sample, sequenced in a study of T-cell reconstitution after alpha-beta-depleted transplantation in children. TCRbeta library construction was performed incorporating unique molecular identifiers. TCRdb fed the PCR reads into MiXCR, producing one record per CDR3 protein. The sample has 490,000 or so distinct CDR3 sequences, roughly a tenth seen once. Sequencing used PBMCs, obtained before TCRalphabeta/CD19-depleted stem cell transplant. All receptors come from a child younger than 10 with inherited bone marrow failure, due to receive a stem cell transplant.

In this sample, this clonotype turned up many times. The chain couples TRBV27 to TRBJ2-2; D gene ambiguous. The V gene's germline CDR1 is MNHEY and CDR2 SMNVEV (reference sequence). The CDR3 length is 13 residues. V dropped 0 bases and J dropped 6 bases, with 5 bases sitting between them. CDR3 in DNA: TGTGCCAGCAGTTTATCCTTCTCCGGGGAGCTGTTTTTT. Its protein is CASSLSFSGELFF.

This clonotype was seen ten or more times. The chain couples TRBV4-1 to TRBJ2-1, with 7 bases matching TRBD2. V lost 2 bases, J lost 14 bases, and 15 bases stayed unmatched. The CDR3 is made up of 15 amino acids. Germline CDR1 is MGHRA and CDR2 is YSYEKL. CDR3: CASSQLRVTSPRKFF. CDR3 DNA: TGCGCCAGCAGCCAACTCCGTGTGACTAGCCCTCGAAAGTTCTTC.

This clonotype was picked up many times. V is TRBV20-1 and J is TRBJ2-7, with TRBD2 matching 7 bases. V trimming: 0 bases; J trimming: 3 bases; junction bases outside the gene matches: 17. This CDR3 region has 18 residues. Germline CDR1 and CDR2: DFQATT and SNEGSKA (reference sequence). Here the CDR3 DNA reads TGCAGTGCTAGAGAGATGGGGGTGAGGGACTACTTGATCTACGAGCAGTACTTC. Translation: CSAREMGVRDYLIYEQYF.

This clonotype was seen only a few times. The chain joins TRBV29-1 to TRBJ2-1, with TRBD2 matching over 7 bases. The germline V gene encodes CDR1 SQVTM and CDR2 ANQGSEA. V lost 3 bases to trimming and J lost 9 bases; unmatched junction nucleotides: 2. The CDR3 runs 11 residues. The CDR3 region has the DNA TGCAGCGTTGAGGGGGGGGGTGAGCAGTTCTTC. Its translation: CSVEGGGEQFF.

Many counts were recorded for this clonotype. CDR3 in amino acids: CASSPIYKREGLGNEQFF. The DNA for the CDR3 is TGCGCCAGCAGCCCCATATATAAGCGGGAGGGCCTGGGGAATGAGCAGTTCTTC. This rearrangement joins TRBV5-1 to TRBJ2-1; TRBD2 agrees at 10 bases. The length of the CDR3 is 18 residues. V dropped 4 bases and J dropped 7; count of bases not matched to a gene: 17. CDR1 and CDR2 from the germline V gene are SGHRS and YFSETQ.

This clonotype has a count of ten or more. J is TRBJ2-1 and V is TRBV24-1; D uncertain. Germline V gene sequence: CDR1 KGHDR, CDR2 SFDVKD. The CDR3 loop spans 15 amino acids. V gave up 5 bases and J gave up 10 bases, with 20 bases separating them. The DNA of the CDR3 is TGTGCCACCAGTGGCCGCCGGGCCCCCCCTGACGAGCAGTTCTTC. The encoded protein is CATSGRRAPPDEQFF.

Ten or more counts support this clonotype. This sequence joins TRBV15 and TRBJ2-7; 10 bases map to TRBD2. With 2 bases clipped from V and 6 bases from J, the junction kept 7 bases outside the gene matches. Germline lookup yields CDR1 LNHNV and CDR2 YYDKDF (reference sequence). The CDR3 runs 15 residues. Written as DNA, the CDR3 is TGTGCCACCAGCAGATCGTCTAGCGGGAGTAGCGAGCAGTACTTC. Its translation: CATSRSSSGSSEQYF.

Many counts were recorded for this clonotype. The V gene is TRBV7-2, the J gene TRBJ2-3, with 8 nucleotides matching TRBD2. CDR3 length: 16 residues. V shed 2 bases, J shed 0 bases, and the junction held 4 bases outside the gene matches. Per germline, CDR1 SGHTA and CDR2 FQGNSA. CDR3 sequence (DNA): TGTGCCAGCAGCTTAATTCCTAGCGGGAGCACAGATACGCAGTATTTT. Translated: CASSLIPSGSTDTQYF.

A word on this clonotype: Possible read error: a much larger clone is one base away. This is likely a read error, given that the CDR3 carries no conserved phenylalanine or tryptophan at its end. The chain carries TRBV5-1 and TRBJ2-1; tentatively, D is TRBD1 (5 bases). The length of the CDR3 is 15 residues. Germline loops: CDR1 SGHRS, CDR2 YFSETQ. Trimming took 0 bases from V and 5 from J, leaving 12 bases between them. CDR3 nucleotides: TGCGCCAGCAGCTTGGGGCAGGGCGTCCACAATGAGCAGTTCCTC. Translating gives CASSLGQGVHNEQFL.

This clonotype was counted at least ten times. The rearrangement joins TRBV28 to TRBJ2-3, with 11 nucleotides matching TRBD2. Trimming at V came to 4 bases and at J to 7 bases, leaving 13 bases not matched to a gene. Germline V lookup: CDR1 MDHEN, CDR2 SYDVKM. The CDR3 contains 17 residues. The CDR3 loop reads CASSSPRLAGGVNTQYF. CDR3 DNA sequence: TGTGCCAGCAGTTCCCCACGCCTAGCGGGGGGCGTTAATACGCAGTATTTT.

There are many counts of this clonotype. V gene TRBV25-1 combines with J gene TRBJ1-1, with no clear D. The CDR3 totals 12 residues. Trimming removed 2 bases from V and 1 base from J, with 2 bases in between. The germline gives CDR1 MGHDK, CDR2 SYGVNS. CDR3 protein: CASSEGNTEAFF. The CDR3 DNA reads as TGTGCCAGCAGTGAAGGGAACACTGAAGCTTTCTTT.

The chain joins TRBV11-1 to TRBJ2-1; 10 bases line up with TRBD2. Germline-derived CDR1 and CDR2 are SGHAT and FQDESV (reference sequence). The length of the CDR3 is 19 residues. J gave up 2 bases and V 5 bases, and 15 bases lay outside the gene matches. CDR3 in amino acids: CASSTLDPLAGLAYNEQFF. CDR3 coding DNA: TGTGCCAGCAGCACCCTCGACCCACTAGCGGGGCTAGCCTACAATGAGCAGTTCTTC. The variable domain in full, with the rest retrieved from reference TRBV11-1 and TRBJ2-1, is EAEVAQSPRYKITEKSQAVAFWCDPISGHATLYWYRQILGQGPELLVQFQDESVVDDSQLPKDRFSAERLKGVDSTLKIQPAELGDSAMYLCASSTLDPLAGLAYNEQFFGPGTRLTVL.

In the case of this clonotype: A much larger clone is a single base away; this may be a read error. The chain is built from TRBV11-2 and TRBJ2-7; 12 nucleotides match TRBD1. Germline CDR1 reads SGHAT; CDR2 reads FQNNGV. The CDR3 spans 16 residues. The CDR3 bases are TGTGCCAGCAGCTCGGGGCGGGACAGGGGGCTTCACGAGCAGAACTTC. Amino acids: CASSSGRDRGLHEQNF.

This clonotype came up a few times. V is TRBV20-1 and J is TRBJ2-7, with 15 nucleotides matching TRBD2. The V and J ends lost 0 bases and 2 bases, in that order; junction bases with no gene match: 11. Germline lookup yields CDR1 DFQATT and CDR2 SNEGSKA (reference sequence). The CDR3 runs to 19 residues. CDR3 amino acids: CSARDTWGLAGGPTYEQYF. The CDR3 DNA follows: TGCAGTGCTAGAGATACTTGGGGACTAGCGGGAGGCCCCACCTACGAGCAGTACTTC.

This clonotype was seen repeatedly, ten times or more. The junction shows a germline mismatch at one end, possibly a read error. The chain combines TRBV7-8 with TRBJ2-7; TRBD2 agrees at 9 bases. From germline, CDR1 is SGHVS and CDR2 FQNEAQ. The CDR3 is 14 residues long. CDR3 nucleotide sequence: TGTGCCATCAGCTTAGCGGGAGTAATGTACGAGCAGTACTTC. Amino acid sequence: CAISLAGVMYEQYF.

This chain uses TRBV5-1 with TRBJ1-2, with a tentative D call TRBD1 (5 bases). Germline V gene lookup returns CDR1 SGHRS and CDR2 YFSETQ. This CDR3 is 15 amino acids long. With 0 bases removed from V and 4 bases from J, the gap between germline ends came to 13 bases. CDR3 sequence: CASSLGDSGGYGYTF. CDR3 nucleotide sequence: TGCGCCAGCAGCTTGGGGGACTCGGGGGGCTATGGCTACACCTTC.

This clonotype was detected ten times or more. V and J are TRBV28 and TRBJ2-5; the D gene is possibly TRBD2 (6 bases). The CDR3 length is 14 residues. Trimming stripped 4 bases from V and 2 bases from J, with 11 bases between. Germline CDR1 and CDR2: MDHEN and SYDVKM. The CDR3 is CASSSPAGQETQYF. The CDR3 DNA is TGTGCCAGCAGTTCCCCCGCGGGGCAAGAGACCCAGTACTTC.

There are many counts of this clonotype. The CDR3 bases are TGCAGTGCTACCACCCTCGGACTAGCCGGAGATACGCAGTATTTT. As protein: CSATTLGLAGDTQYF. The V and J genes are TRBV20-1 and TRBJ2-3; 8 positions agree with TRBD2. Germline V CDR1 and CDR2: DFQATT, SNEGSKA (reference sequence). The CDR3 consists of 15 residues. V trimming: 4 bases; J trimming: 5 bases; junction bases outside the gene matches: 11.

This clonotype was recorded a few times. The chain employs TRBV4-1 and TRBJ2-2, with D perhaps matching TRBD1 (5 bases). Germline V gives CDR1 MGHRA, CDR2 YSYEKL. Between the trimmed V and J ends, which lost 1 base and 7 bases, there was a span of 10 bases. This CDR3 has 14 amino acids. CDR3 amino acids: CASSQVQGGGELFF. CDR3 bases: TGCGCCAGCAGCCAAGTTCAGGGTGGCGGGGAGCTGTTTTTT.

At least ten counts were recorded for this clonotype. This rearrangement joins TRBV5-1 to TRBJ2-1; 10 nucleotides agree with TRBD1. Losses at the gene ends were 3 bases for V and 9 bases for J; bases not matched to a gene: 6. Germline V gives CDR1 SGHRS, CDR2 YFSETQ. The CDR3 consists of 14 residues. The CDR3 coding sequence is TGCGCCAGCAGCTCCTGGGACAGGGGCGGTGAGCAGTTCTTC. This sequence encodes CASSSWDRGGEQFF.

The chain is built from TRBV6-2 or TRBV6-3 and TRBJ2-7; TRBD1 matches at 7 bases. The CDR3 contains 15 residues. V lost 7 bases to trimming and J lost 5 bases; unmatched junction nucleotides: 14. CDR1 MNHEY and CDR2 SVGEGT come from the germline V gene. In DNA form, the CDR3 reads TGTGCCAGCATTGCCTCCGGGACAGCCCCAGACGAGCAGTACTTC. This sequence encodes CASIASGTAPDEQYF.

This clonotype appeared many times. This chain links TRBV12-3 or TRBV12-4 with TRBJ2-1, with a possible D match to TRBD1 (7 bases). The V end was cut by 10 bases, the J end by 4 bases, with 14 bases between. The CDR3 runs to 13 residues. The CDR3 bases are TGTGCCACAAGGAGGGGGCGGTACAATGAGCAGTTCTTC. It specifies CATRRGRYNEQFF.

This clonotype has at least ten counts. The chain couples TRBV20-1 to TRBJ1-5; tentative D call: TRBD1 (5 bases). V was pared by 5 bases and J by 5 bases, with 7 bases between. Germline lookup yields CDR1 DFQATT and CDR2 SNEGSKA (reference sequence). The CDR3 is made up of 11 amino acids. In DNA form, the CDR3 reads TGCAGTGCTCCGGGGGATCAGCCCCAGCATTTT. Translating it yields CSAPGDQPQHF.

This clonotype was picked up many times. This chain connects TRBV20-1 to TRBJ1-4; TRBD1 agrees at 7 bases. The CDR3 loop spans 15 amino acids. Germline values: CDR1 DFQATT, CDR2 SNEGSKA (reference sequence). V shed 1 base, J shed 7 bases, and the junction held 9 bases outside the gene matches. CDR3: CSARARQGRSEKLFF. In DNA, the CDR3 is TGCAGTGCTAGAGCCCGACAGGGCCGGAGTGAAAAACTGTTTTTT.

In its sample, this clonotype was seen a few times. The rearrangement links TRBV6-5 to TRBJ2-3; D gene unclear. Per the germline V gene, CDR1 is MNHEY and CDR2 is SVGAGI. Trimming stripped 0 bases from V and 0 bases from J, with 7 bases between. This CDR3 region has 15 residues. Here the CDR3 reads CASSYSRTSTDTQYF. The CDR3, as DNA: TGTGCCAGCAGTTACTCTCGTACTAGCACAGATACGCAGTATTTT.